This T cell receptor beta chain was sequenced in a study of human T cells and chemical hapten exposure. Each cDNA molecule in the library carried unique molecular identifiers. MiXCR, run by TCRdb on the RACE reads, gives a single entry per CDR3 protein. Here the sample spans roughly 34,000 distinct CDR3 sequences, around a tenth being singletons. In germline, CDR1 is SGHAT, CDR2 FQNNGV. There are 14 residues in the CDR3. V lost 1 base and J 14 bases, leaving 18 bases between the germline ends. Comments on this clonotype: Its antigen is unidentified.

Time point specified: pre-sensitization, week 0. The treatment: therapeutic diphenylcyclopropenone sensitization with weekly scalp DPC. Total RNA was isolated from unfractionated whole blood. Whole-study findings and limits: Patch test score was positively correlated with the counts of PT1 expanded TCRs.

The sequences come from whole blood, collected in connection with sensitization to the hapten diphenylcyclopropenone (DPC). This chain uses TRBV11-2 with TRBJ2-1, with D unresolved. This clonotype originated in a man aged 45-65 years with alopecia areata. Some clones in this sample may be carry-over from other donors' samples. CDR3: CASSLAAGVSSEFF. Written as DNA, the CDR3 is TGTGCCAGCAGCTTAGCGGCTGGGGTATCATCGGAGTTCTTC. The whole variable domain, filled in from reference TRBV11-2 and TRBJ2-1, reads EAGVAQSPRYKIIEKRQSVAFWCNPISGHATLYWYQQILGQGPKLLIQFQNNGVVDDSQLPKDRFSAERLKGVDSTLKIQPAKLEDSAVYLCASSLAAGVSSEFFGPGTRLTVL.